What follows describes a single T cell receptor beta chain. Antigen specificity is unknown. This sample was taken from a study of response to subunit inactivated influenza vaccine. Study-level points and caveats: T cells newly recruited by each seasonal influenza vaccination are few, the authors suggested.

Each CDR3 protein gets one entry after TCRdb re-called the RT-PCR reads with MiXCR. Of 600,000 to 850,000 distinct CDR3 sequences detected, 12% to 15% appear once; the ten largest clones hold approximately 7.6%. CDR1 SGHAT and CDR2 FQNNGV come from the germline V gene. The CDR3 covers 15 residues. V gave up 5 bases and J gave up 5 bases, with 18 bases separating them. Source: PBMCs from blood, taken roughly 15 days before vaccination. This clonotype was sampled from a man aged 50 or older who received an inactivated influenza vaccine. The chain has TRBV11-2 and TRBJ1-2; D is unclear. The CDR3: CASSTEVAASYGYTF. As DNA, the CDR3 is TGTGCCAGCAGCACGGAGGTTGCGGCTTCTTATGGCTACACCTTC.